One sample yielded the 30 T cell receptor beta chains listed below, sequenced in a study of cytomegalovirus exposure and HLA in healthy donors. Amplification used 60 Vbeta primers and 13 Jbeta primers. Clones were sequenced by immunoSEQ multiplex PCR, and TCRdb holds only the in-frame ones, with some missing. The table includes about 160,000 clones, around 84% detected once. Sequenced material: PBMCs. Every receptor here comes from a man aged 45-65 years in good health and CMV-seropositive.

The V call is TRBV5-4, the J call TRBJ2-5, with TRBD1 matching over 9 bases. The CDR3 has 15 residues. Germline values: CDR1 SGHNT, CDR2 YYREEE (reference sequence). Unmatched junction bases numbered 11, after V lost 4 bases and J lost 7 bases. The CDR3 nucleotides are TGTGCCAGCAGCCAGCCGGGACAGGGTCCAGGGACCCAGTACTTC. Its protein is CASSQPGQGPGTQYF.

The gene calls are TRBV30 and TRBJ2-1; 10 nucleotides agree with TRBD2. Trimming cost V 3 bases and J 7 bases; bases outside gene matches: 15. From germline, CDR1 is GTSNPN and CDR2 SVGIG (reference sequence). There are 17 residues in the CDR3. The CDR3 here is CAWSPPSGRARGNEQFF. The CDR3 bases are TGTGCCTGGAGCCCCCCAAGCGGGAGGGCCCGGGGGAATGAGCAGTTCTTC.

This sequence joins TRBV7-9 and TRBJ2-7, with a weak D call TRBD1 (6 bases). Germline V lookup: CDR1 SEHNR, CDR2 FQNEAQ (reference sequence). The CDR3 covers 13 residues. V lost 5 bases to trimming and J lost 4 bases, with 12 bases between them. This chain's CDR3 is CASSRPGAYEQYV. CDR3 bases: TGTGCCAGCAGCCGCCCAGGGGCGTACGAGCAGTACGTC.

V usage is TRBV2 and J usage is TRBJ1-4, with a possible D match to TRBD1 (5 bases). The CDR3 runs to 13 residues. The ends were cut back, 7 bases at V and 7 bases at J, with 13 bases in the middle. Germline V gene sequence: CDR1 SNHLY, CDR2 FYNNEI. The CDR3 sequence: CASKPGGGEKLFF. The CDR3 nucleotides read TGTGCCAGCAAACCGGGGGGGGGTGAAAAACTGTTTTTT.

The V gene is TRBV6-5, the J gene TRBJ2-7; weak D call: TRBD1 (6 bases). This CDR3 has 15 amino acids. V was pared by 4 bases and J by 5 bases, with 18 bases between. Germline-derived CDR1 and CDR2 are MNHEY and SVGAGI. The CDR3 reads CASSFGTPPINEQYF. Here the CDR3 DNA reads TGTGCCAGCAGTTTCGGGACACCTCCAATTAACGAGCAGTACTTC.

The rearrangement links TRBV6-5 to TRBJ1-4, with D tentatively TRBD1 (6 bases). Germline values: CDR1 MNHEY, CDR2 SVGAGI. The CDR3 is 15 amino acids. V was pared by 2 bases and J by 8 bases, with 15 bases between. The CDR3 region is CASSYLAGVREKLFF. CDR3 DNA sequence: TGTGCCAGCAGTTACCTCGCAGGGGTGCGAGAAAAACTGTTTTTT.

The chain couples TRBV11-2 to TRBJ1-2, with D perhaps TRBD1 (5 bases). V was cut by 5 bases and J by 8 bases, with 15 bases left in between. The CDR3 is made up of 13 amino acids. Germline V gene data show CDR1 as SGHAT and CDR2 as FQNNGV. CDR3 residues: CASSNSGGKGYTF. The DNA for the CDR3 is TGTGCCAGCAGCAATAGTGGGGGGAAGGGCTACACCTTC.

This sequence joins TRBV9 and TRBJ2-7, with TRBD1 matching 10 bases. Germline trimming cut 3 bases from V and 4 bases from J; bases unmatched to any gene: 10. The CDR3 loop spans 16 amino acids. Germline-derived CDR1 and CDR2 are SGDLS and YYNGEE. The CDR3: CASSAGIGQGGYEQYF. As DNA, the CDR3 is TGTGCCAGCAGCGCCGGGATCGGACAGGGGGGTTACGAGCAGTACTTC.

J is TRBJ1-1 and V is TRBV28; 8 bases match TRBD1. V was pared by 9 bases and J by 7 bases, with 7 bases of the junction left unmatched. The CDR3 runs to 12 residues. The germline V gene encodes CDR1 MDHEN and CDR2 SYDVKM. The CDR3 nucleotides read TGTGCCAGTGAACAGGGGGGGCTTGAAGCTTTCTTT. Protein product: CASEQGGLEAFF.

This clone was seen just once. The V and J genes are TRBV5-1 and TRBJ2-3; D perhaps matches TRBD2 (6 bases). Germline CDR1 reads SGHRS; CDR2 reads YFSETQ. Trimming took 6 bases from V and 5 from J, leaving 16 bases between them. There are 14 residues in the CDR3. CDR3 sequence (DNA): TGCGCCAGCAACCCCGCGGGGACGGGAGATACGCAGTATTTT. Translation gives CASNPAGTGDTQYF.

For the CDR3, the DNA is TGCGCCAGCAGCCCCGGCATCGCACGGGATGGCTACACCTTC. Translation gives CASSPGIARDGYTF. The chain employs TRBV5-1 and TRBJ1-2; no clear D gene. This CDR3 region has 14 residues. Per germline, CDR1 SGHRS and CDR2 YFSETQ. The ends were cut back, 4 bases at V and 6 bases at J, with 16 bases in the middle.

J is TRBJ1-5 and V is TRBV16; D gene unclear. The CDR3 totals 15 residues. CDR1 KGHSY and CDR2 FQNENV come from the germline V gene. V dropped 1 base and J dropped 0 bases, with 7 bases sitting between them. CDR3 sequence (DNA): TGTGCCAGCAGCCAATTAAGCGGTAGCAATCAGCCCCAGCATTTT. The encoded protein is CASSQLSGSNQPQHF.

This clone was observed once. The J gene is TRBJ2-3, the V gene TRBV2; 8 bases are a match to TRBD2. The V and J ends lost 6 bases and 5 bases, in that order; junction bases with no gene match: 7. This CDR3 comprises 14 residues. The germline CDR1 and CDR2 sequences are SNHLY and FYNNEI. The CDR3 DNA reads TGTGCCAGCAGCAATGGCGGGGGGATAGATACGCAGTATTTT. This encodes CASSNGGGIDTQYF.

The rearrangement joins TRBV5-1 to TRBJ2-3; 10 bases map to TRBD2. CDR1 and CDR2 (germline): SGHRS, YFSETQ. The CDR3 has 17 residues. J was trimmed by 2 bases and V by 0 bases; bases with no gene match: 6. The CDR3 reads CASSLGDSGGFTDTQYF. The CDR3 DNA sequence: TGCGCCAGCAGCTTGGGCGATAGCGGGGGGTTCACAGATACGCAGTATTTT.

In this sample, this clone turned up a few times. This rearrangement joins TRBV9 to TRBJ2-3; D is possibly TRBD1 (6 bases). The germline CDR1 and CDR2 sequences are SGDLS and YYNGEE. V shed 3 bases and J shed 4 bases, with 12 bases lying between them. The CDR3 covers 14 residues. The CDR3 DNA is TGTGCCAGCAGCGAGAGCAGGGGATCAGATACGCAGTATTTT. Amino acid sequence: CASSESRGSDTQYF. The variable domain in full, with the rest retrieved from reference TRBV9 and TRBJ2-3, is DSGVTQTPKHLITATGQRVTLRCSPRSGDLSVYWYQQSLDQGLQFLIQYYNGEERAKGNILERFSAQQFPDLHSELNLSSLELGDSALYFCASSESRGSDTQYFGPGTRLTVL.

The chain recombines TRBV6-5 with TRBJ1-2; D not resolved. Deletions cut 8 bases from V and 0 bases from J, with 10 bases between. The CDR3 has 13 residues. Germline V gives CDR1 MNHEY, CDR2 SVGAGI. The CDR3 protein is CASLGNANYGYTF. The CDR3 bases are TGTGCCAGCCTAGGAAATGCTAACTATGGCTACACCTTC.

This chain links TRBV6-5 with TRBJ2-1; TRBD1 matches at 9 bases. There are 13 residues in the CDR3. With V trimmed by 6 bases and J by 8 bases, 5 bases remained unmatched. CDR1 is MNHEY and CDR2 is SVGAGI in the germline V gene. The chain's CDR3 is CASRGTGTDEQFF. CDR3 coding DNA: TGTGCCAGCAGGGGGACAGGGACGGATGAGCAGTTCTTC.

The chain has TRBV7-9 and TRBJ1-2; 7 nucleotides line up with TRBD1. The germline gives CDR1 SEHNR, CDR2 FQNEAQ (reference sequence). The CDR3 loop spans 16 amino acids. V lost 5 bases to trimming and J lost 4 bases; unmatched junction nucleotides: 13. CDR3 in DNA: TGTGCCAGCAGCCAGAGTGGCAGGGGGTCCGGCTATGGCTACACCTTC. Translating gives CASSQSGRGSGYGYTF.

The gene calls are TRBV7-9 and TRBJ2-5, with 7 bases matching TRBD2. CDR1 and CDR2 (germline): SEHNR, FQNEAQ (reference sequence). V lost 5 bases to trimming and J lost 5 bases; unmatched junction nucleotides: 5. This CDR3 comprises 13 residues. The DNA for the CDR3 is TGTGCCAGCAGCCCAGCGCGGGAGGAGACCCAGTACTTC. This gives the protein CASSPAREETQYF.

This chain links TRBV10-3 with TRBJ1-2, with D hard to call. The CDR3 consists of 13 residues. Between the trimmed V and J ends, which lost 3 bases and 5 bases, there was a span of 10 bases. Germline V gene data show CDR1 as ENHRY and CDR2 as SYGVKD. The CDR3 DNA reads as TGTGCCATCAGTGATGACGGAGAATATGGCTACACCTTC. Translation gives CAISDDGEYGYTF.

The chain uses TRBV2 and TRBJ1-5, with TRBD1 identical over 9 bases. With V trimmed by 6 bases and J by 7 bases, 7 bases remained unmatched. The V gene's germline CDR1 is SNHLY and CDR2 FYNNEI. CDR3 length: 14 amino acids. CDR3 in amino acids: CASRTGGAGQPQHF. CDR3 DNA sequence: TGTGCCAGCAGAACAGGGGGCGCGGGGCAGCCCCAGCATTTT.

V and J are TRBV6-5 and TRBJ2-3; D may be TRBD2 (6 bases). Germline V lookup: CDR1 MNHEY, CDR2 SVGAGI. V was cut by 8 bases and J by 2 bases, with 17 bases left in between. CDR3 length: 15 amino acids. CDR3 sequence reads: CASRWGGKNTDTQYF. CDR3 sequence (DNA): TGTGCCAGCCGGTGGGGCGGGAAGAACACAGATACGCAGTATTTT.

This chain joins TRBV5-4 and TRBJ2-5; TRBD2 might be the D (6 bases). This CDR3 region has 14 residues. Germline V gene lookup returns CDR1 SGHNT and CDR2 YYREEE (reference sequence). Trimming took 4 bases from V and 5 from J, leaving 15 bases between them. In nucleotides, the CDR3 is TGTGCCAGCAGCGTGCGGACTAACTCCGAGACCCAGTACTTC. Residues: CASSVRTNSETQYF.

This CDR3 is CASSSGLAGGPTDTQYF. The CDR3 DNA reads TGTGCCAGCAGCTCGGGACTAGCGGGGGGGCCTACAGATACGCAGTATTTT. The V gene is TRBV9, the J gene TRBJ2-3, with 16 nucleotides matching TRBD2. J was trimmed by 3 bases and V by 4 bases; bases with no gene match: 5. The CDR3 runs to 17 residues. CDR1 is SGDLS, CDR2 YYNGEE, per germline.

This clone was seen ten or more times. V and J are TRBV19 and TRBJ1-4, with D perhaps matching TRBD1 (5 bases). The CDR3 runs to 16 residues. V lost 3 bases and J lost 6, with 17 bases in between. CDR1 and CDR2 from the germline V gene are LNHDA and SQIVND (reference sequence). The CDR3 nucleotides read TGTGCCAGTAGTATGAGAAGCGAGGGACTGGATGAAAAACTGTTTTTT. Its translation is CASSMRSEGLDEKLFF.

The chain employs TRBV25-1 and TRBJ1-1, with TRBD1 matching 8 bases. CDR1 MGHDK and CDR2 SYGVNS come from the germline V gene. Germline trimming cut 2 bases from V and 5 bases from J; bases unmatched to any gene: 1. The CDR3 spans 13 residues. The CDR3 is CASSETGGTEAFF. CDR3 in DNA: TGTGCCAGCAGTGAAACAGGGGGAACTGAAGCTTTCTTT.

The J gene is TRBJ2-6, the V gene TRBV18; 11 positions agree with TRBD2. Trimming at V came to 1 base and at J to 0 bases, leaving 2 bases not matched to a gene. CDR3 length equals 18 residues. CDR1 KGHSH and CDR2 LQKENI come from the germline V gene. DNA of the CDR3: TGTGCCAGCTCACCACGGGGGACTAGCGGCTCTGGGGCCAACGTCCTGACTTTC. It encodes CASSPRGTSGSGANVLTF.

This chain joins TRBV7-2 and TRBJ2-3; D is possibly TRBD1 (6 bases). Trimming took 4 bases from V and 8 from J, leaving 13 bases between them. This CDR3 comprises 13 residues. The germline gives CDR1 SGHTA, CDR2 FQGNSA. The DNA for the CDR3 is TGTGCCAGCAGCTCCCCGGACAGCCGTACGCAGTATTTT. Residues: CASSSPDSRTQYF. Complete variable domain (other parts from reference TRBV7-2 and TRBJ2-3): GAGVSQSPSNKVTEKGKDVELRCDPISGHTALYWYRQSLGQGLEFLIYFQGNSAPDKSGLPSDRFSAERTGGSVSTLTIQRTQQEDSAVYLCASSSPDSRTQYFGPGTRLTVL.

The CDR3 is CASSPQYNQPQHF. The DNA of the CDR3 is TGTGCCAGCAGCCCACAGTACAATCAGCCCCAGCATTTT. The chain couples TRBV4-2 to TRBJ1-5, with D hard to call. V lost 4 bases, J lost 3 bases, and 7 bases lay in between. The CDR3 extends over 13 amino acids. The germline V gene has CDR1 LGHNA and CDR2 YNFKEQ.

This clone was seen once. The chain employs TRBV27 and TRBJ2-4, with 7 nucleotides matching TRBD1. This CDR3 comprises 15 residues. CDR1 and CDR2 (germline): MNHEY, SMNVEV (reference sequence). With 8 bases clipped from V and 0 bases from J, the junction kept 7 bases outside the gene matches. CDR3 sequence: CASGSTGLAKNIQYF. The CDR3 DNA reads as TGTGCCAGCGGTTCGACAGGGCTAGCCAAAAACATTCAGTACTTC.